These T cell receptor beta chains were read from a single sample in a study of tumor-infiltrating lymphocytes in localized non-small cell lung cancer. The protocol was immunoSEQ multiplex PCR, while the TCRdb copy is restricted to in-frame clones and leaves out a portion. The repertoire holds 4,500 to 6,000 clones, 66% seen once, with 61% in the top ten. Sequencing used lung tumor tissue. The origin of the receptors is a human donor with non-small cell lung cancer. The CDR3 runs from the conserved cysteine through the conserved F or W. The D gene is left open where the match is weak. Size values are once, few and many counts, or a class for expanded clones, and some rows have none.

>TRBD1|TRBJ2-7|NA|TRBV7-9
TGTGCCAGCAGTACCGGGACAGGGCCCTACGAGCAGTACTTC
CASSTGTGPYEQYF
>NA|TRBJ2-1|medium-sized|TRBV11-2
TGTGCCAGCAGCTTAACGGGCAGGGACTCCTACAATGAGCAGTTCTTC
CASSLTGRDSYNEQFF
>NA|TRBJ1-1|few|TRBV11-2
TGTGCCAGCAGCCCGGGGACAGAAGCTTTCTTT
CASSPGTEAFF
>NA|TRBJ1-5|NA|TRBV19
TGTGCCAGTACTGGAGACTTCAATCAGCCCCAGCATTTT
CASTGDFNQPQHF
>TRBD2|TRBJ2-1|NA|TRBV28
TGTGCCAGCAGTTTGACTAGCGGTCCGTCTCAGGAGCAGTTCTTC
CASSLTSGPSQEQFF
>NA|TRBJ2-2|NA|TRBV6-5
TGTGCCAGCAGTTACGAACTCGGCACCGGGGAGCTGTTTTTT
CASSYELGTGELFF
>NA|TRBJ1-2|NA|TRBV27
TGTGCCAGCAGTTGGGGGGTTAACTATGGCTACACCTTC
CASSWGVNYGYTF
>NA|TRBJ1-5|once|TRBV7-9
TGTGCCAGCAGCTTCGGGCAGGGTCAGCCCCAGCATTTT
CASSFGQGQPQHF
>NA|TRBJ1-5|NA|TRBV6-5
TGTGCCAGCAGTTACTCCCCTCAGAAAAATCAGCCCCAGCATTTT
CASSYSPQKNQPQHF
>NA|TRBJ2-3|NA|TRBV18
TGTGCCAGCTCACCACGAATGACAGCTAGCACAGATACGCAGTATTTT
CASSPRMTASTDTQYF
>TRBD2|TRBJ2-3|once|TRBV19
TGTGCCAGTAGTATAGGATTTGCGGGAGCGACGACAGATACGCAGTATTTT
CASSIGFAGATTDTQYF
>NA|TRBJ1-4|NA|TRBV7-9
TGTGCCAGCAGCTCCTCACGGACCGGGGGCGAAAAACTGTTTTTT
CASSSSRTGGEKLFF
>NA|TRBJ2-1|NA|TRBV6-5
TGTGCCAGCAGTTACTCGGGTGCGAATGAGCAGTTCTTC
CASSYSGANEQFF
>NA|TRBJ2-3|NA|TRBV18
TGTGCCAGCTCGTCTAGAAGCGGATACACAGATACGCAGTATTTT
CASSSRSGYTDTQYF
>NA|TRBJ2-1|NA|TRBV9
TGTGCCAGCAGCGCCGGAGGAGCCACCTACAATGAGCAGTTCTTC
CASSAGGATYNEQFF
>NA|TRBJ2-3|NA|TRBV6-5
TGTGCCAGCGGGGACATAGGCACAGATACGCAGTATTTT
CASGDIGTDTQYF
>NA|TRBJ1-4|NA|TRBV7-9
TGTGCCAGCAAAGAACCTAACAACAGGCTTGGTTCTGAAAAACTGTTTTTT
CASKEPNNRLGSEKLFF
>NA|TRBJ2-1|few|TRBV13
TGTGCCAGCAGCTTCGGCCGAGGGGTTACCTACAATGAGCAGTTCTTC
CASSFGRGVTYNEQFF
>NA|TRBJ1-5|NA|TRBV29-1
TGCAGCGTTGCCCCCGGTATGAATCAGCCCCAGCATTTT
CSVAPGMNQPQHF
>NA|TRBJ2-7|NA|TRBV10-3
TGTGCCATTCAGGTGGGTCCGAGCTCCTACGAGCAGTACTTC
CAIQVGPSSYEQYF
>NA|TRBJ1-1|NA|TRBV18
TGTGCCAGCTCACCCGGGACACCGAACACTGAAGCTTTCTTT
CASSPGTPNTEAFF
>NA|TRBJ1-1|NA|TRBV10-1
TGCGCCAGCAGGGGAGGTGACACTGAAGCTTTCTTT
CASRGGDTEAFF
>NA|TRBJ1-2|NA|TRBV30
TGTGCCTGGAGTCCTCCAACAGGCTTAGCTAACTATGGCTACACCTTC
CAWSPPTGLANYGYTF
>NA|TRBJ1-1|NA|TRBV5-4
TGTGCCAGCAGCCCTTCGGGGGTCGTGAAAGCTTTCTTT
CASSPSGVVKAFF
>TRBD1|TRBJ1-4|few|TRBV11-2
TGTGCCAGCAGCTTAGGGACAGGGGGCCAAGAAAAACTGTTTTTT
CASSLGTGGQEKLFF